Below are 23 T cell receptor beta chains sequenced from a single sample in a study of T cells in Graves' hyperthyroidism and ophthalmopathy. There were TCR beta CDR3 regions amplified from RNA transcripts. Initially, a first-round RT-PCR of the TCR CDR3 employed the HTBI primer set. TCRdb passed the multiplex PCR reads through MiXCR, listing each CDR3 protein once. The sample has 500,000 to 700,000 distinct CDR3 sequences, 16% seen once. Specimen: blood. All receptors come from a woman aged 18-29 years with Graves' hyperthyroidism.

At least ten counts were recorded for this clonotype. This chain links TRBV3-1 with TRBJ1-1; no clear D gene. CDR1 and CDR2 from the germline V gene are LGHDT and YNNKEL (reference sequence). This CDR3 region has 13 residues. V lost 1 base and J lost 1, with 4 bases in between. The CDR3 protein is CASSQGRNTEAFF. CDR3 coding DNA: TGTGCCAGCAGCCAAGGACGGAACACTGAAGCTTTCTTT.

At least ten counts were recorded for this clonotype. The DNA for the CDR3 is TGTGCCAGCAGTTTCGGACACAATGAAAAACTGTTTTTT. This codes for CASSFGHNEKLFF. The rearrangement joins TRBV12-3 or TRBV12-4 to TRBJ1-4; D is possibly TRBD1 (5 bases). This CDR3 comprises 13 residues. Trimming pared 3 bases from V and 5 bases from J, leaving 7 bases between.

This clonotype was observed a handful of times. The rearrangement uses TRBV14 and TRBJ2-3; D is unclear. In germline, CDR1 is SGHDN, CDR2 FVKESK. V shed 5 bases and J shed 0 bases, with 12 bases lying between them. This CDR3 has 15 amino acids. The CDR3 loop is CASSAAGVSTDTQYF. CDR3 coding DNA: TGTGCCAGCAGCGCCGCCGGAGTAAGCACAGATACGCAGTATTTT.

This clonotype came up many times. This CDR3 reads CASSLGEGNSPLHF. The CDR3 bases are TGCGCCAGCAGCCTAGGGGAAGGTAATTCACCCCTCCACTTT. The chain links TRBV5-1 to TRBJ1-6; TRBD1 might be the D (5 bases). This CDR3 has 14 amino acids. CDR1 is SGHRS and CDR2 is YFSETQ in the germline V gene. Deletions cut 4 bases from V and 6 bases from J, with 11 bases between.

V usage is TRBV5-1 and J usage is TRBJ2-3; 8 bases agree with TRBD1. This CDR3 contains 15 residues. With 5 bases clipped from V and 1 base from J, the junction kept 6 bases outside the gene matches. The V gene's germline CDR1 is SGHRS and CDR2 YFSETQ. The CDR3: CASSITGQGTDTQYF. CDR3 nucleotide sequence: TGCGCCAGCAGTATTACGGGACAGGGCACAGATACGCAGTATTTT.

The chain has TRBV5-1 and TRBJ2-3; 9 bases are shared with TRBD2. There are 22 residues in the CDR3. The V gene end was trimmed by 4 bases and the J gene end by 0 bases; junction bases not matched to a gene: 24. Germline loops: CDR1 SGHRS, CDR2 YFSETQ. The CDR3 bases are TGCGCCAGCAGCGCCCGGCCGAAGGTGTATAGCGGGAGTTCTACTAGCACAGATACGCAGTATTTT. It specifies CASSARPKVYSGSSTSTDTQYF.

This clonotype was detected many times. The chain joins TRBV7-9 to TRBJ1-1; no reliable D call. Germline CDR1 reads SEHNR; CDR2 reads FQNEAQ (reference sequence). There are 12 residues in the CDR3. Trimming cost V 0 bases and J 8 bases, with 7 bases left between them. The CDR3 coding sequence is TGTGCCAGCAGCTTAGCGCAGACAGAAGCTTTCTTT. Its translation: CASSLAQTEAFF.

CDR3 bases: TGTGCCAGCAGCTTAGCCTCGGGACAGAACACTGAAGCTTTCTTT. This translates into CASSLASGQNTEAFF. The chain has TRBV7-9 and TRBJ1-1; the D gene is possibly TRBD1 (6 bases). This CDR3 has 15 residues. Germline V gene sequence: CDR1 SEHNR, CDR2 FQNEAQ (reference sequence). V shed 0 bases and J shed 1 base, with 9 bases lying between them. Together with reference TRBV7-9 and TRBJ1-1, the CDR3 gives the full variable domain: DTGVSQNPRHKITKRGQNVTFRCDPISEHNRLYWYRQTLGQGPEFLTYFQNEAQLEKSRLLSDRFSAERPKGSFSTLEIQRTEQGDSAMYLCASSLASGQNTEAFFGQGTRLTVV.

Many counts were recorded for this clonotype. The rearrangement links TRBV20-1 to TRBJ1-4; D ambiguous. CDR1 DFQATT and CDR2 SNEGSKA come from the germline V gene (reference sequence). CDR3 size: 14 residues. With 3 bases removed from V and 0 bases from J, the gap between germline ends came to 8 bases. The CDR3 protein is CSARLYSTNEKLFF. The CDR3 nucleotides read TGCAGTGCTAGGTTGTACTCAACTAATGAAAAACTGTTTTTT.

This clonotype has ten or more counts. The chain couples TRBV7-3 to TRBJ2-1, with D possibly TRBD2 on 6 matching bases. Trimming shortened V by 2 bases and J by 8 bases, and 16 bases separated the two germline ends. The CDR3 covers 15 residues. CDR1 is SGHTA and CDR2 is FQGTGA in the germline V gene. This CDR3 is CASSLDLSRGDEQFF. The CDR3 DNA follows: TGTGCCAGCAGCTTAGACTTGTCGCGGGGCGATGAGCAGTTCTTC.

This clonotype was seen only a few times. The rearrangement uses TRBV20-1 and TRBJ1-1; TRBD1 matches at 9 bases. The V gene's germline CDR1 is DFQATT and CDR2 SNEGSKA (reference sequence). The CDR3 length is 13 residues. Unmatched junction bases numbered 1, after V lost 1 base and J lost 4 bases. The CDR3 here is CSARGDRVTEAFF. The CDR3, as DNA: TGCAGTGCTAGAGGGGACAGGGTCACTGAAGCTTTCTTT.

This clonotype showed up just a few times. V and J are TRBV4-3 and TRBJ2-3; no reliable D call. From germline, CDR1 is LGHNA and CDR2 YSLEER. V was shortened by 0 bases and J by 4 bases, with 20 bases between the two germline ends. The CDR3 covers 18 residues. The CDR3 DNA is TGCGCCAGCAGCCAAGATACCATCTCGGCCGTCGGCCCAGATACGCAGTATTTT. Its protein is CASSQDTISAVGPDTQYF.

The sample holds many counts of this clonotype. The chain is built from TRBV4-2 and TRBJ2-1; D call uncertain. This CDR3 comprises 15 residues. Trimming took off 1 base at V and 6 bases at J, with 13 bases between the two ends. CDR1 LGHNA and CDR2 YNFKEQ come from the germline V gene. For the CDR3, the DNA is TGTGCCAGCAGCCAAGCGGAGACTCAGTTCAATGAGCAGTTCTTC. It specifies CASSQAETQFNEQFF.

This CDR3 reads CASSIVNEQFF. In nucleotides, the CDR3 is TGCGCCAGCAGCATTGTCAATGAGCAGTTCTTC. The chain combines TRBV5-1 with TRBJ2-1, with D hard to call. V was clipped by 4 bases and J by 6 bases, with 5 bases between them. In germline, CDR1 is SGHRS, CDR2 YFSETQ. There are 11 residues in the CDR3.

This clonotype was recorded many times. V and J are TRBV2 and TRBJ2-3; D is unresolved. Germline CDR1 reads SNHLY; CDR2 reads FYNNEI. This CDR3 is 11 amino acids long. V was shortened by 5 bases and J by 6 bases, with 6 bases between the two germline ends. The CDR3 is CASSKGDTQYF. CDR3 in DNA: TGTGCCAGCAGTAAAGGGGATACGCAGTATTTT.

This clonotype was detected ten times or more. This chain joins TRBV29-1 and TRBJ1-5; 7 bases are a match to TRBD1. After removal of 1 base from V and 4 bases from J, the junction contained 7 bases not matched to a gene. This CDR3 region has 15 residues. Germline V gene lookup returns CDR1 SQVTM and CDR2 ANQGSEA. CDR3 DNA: TGCAGCGTTGAAGTCACGGGGGACAGTAATCAGCCCCAGCATTTT. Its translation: CSVEVTGDSNQPQHF.

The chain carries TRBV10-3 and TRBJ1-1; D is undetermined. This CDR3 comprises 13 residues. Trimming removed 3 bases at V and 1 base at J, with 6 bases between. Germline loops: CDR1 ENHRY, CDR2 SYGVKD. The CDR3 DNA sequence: TGTGCCATCAGTGAACGTCGGAACACTGAAGCTTTCTTT. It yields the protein CAISERRNTEAFF.

The CDR3 reads CASSTLGAENTEAFF. The CDR3 DNA reads TGTGCCAGTAGTACGCTGGGGGCGGAGAACACTGAAGCTTTCTTT. The rearrangement links TRBV19 to TRBJ1-1, with D possibly being TRBD1 (6 bases). CDR3 size: 15 residues. CDR1 LNHDA and CDR2 SQIVND come from the germline V gene (reference sequence). Trimming took off 4 bases at V and 1 base at J, with 13 bases between the two ends. Together with reference TRBV19 and TRBJ1-1, the CDR3 gives the full variable domain: DGGITQSPKYLFRKEGQNVTLSCEQNLNHDAMYWYRQDPGQGLRLIYYSQIVNDFQKGDIAEGYSVSREKKESFPLTVTSAQKNPTAFYLCASSTLGAENTEAFFGQGTRLTVV.

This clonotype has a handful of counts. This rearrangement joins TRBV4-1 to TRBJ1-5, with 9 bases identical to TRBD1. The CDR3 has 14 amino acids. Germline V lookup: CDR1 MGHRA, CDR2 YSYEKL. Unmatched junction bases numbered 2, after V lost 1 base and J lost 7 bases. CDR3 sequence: CASSQADRGQPQHF. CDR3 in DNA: TGCGCCAGCAGCCAAGCGGACAGGGGACAGCCCCAGCATTTT.

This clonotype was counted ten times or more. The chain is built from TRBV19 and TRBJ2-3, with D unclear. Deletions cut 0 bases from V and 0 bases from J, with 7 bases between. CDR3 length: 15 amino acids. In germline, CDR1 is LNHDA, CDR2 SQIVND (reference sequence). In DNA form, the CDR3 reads TGTGCCAGTAGTATAGATCAGTCTAGCACAGATACGCAGTATTTT. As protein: CASSIDQSSTDTQYF.

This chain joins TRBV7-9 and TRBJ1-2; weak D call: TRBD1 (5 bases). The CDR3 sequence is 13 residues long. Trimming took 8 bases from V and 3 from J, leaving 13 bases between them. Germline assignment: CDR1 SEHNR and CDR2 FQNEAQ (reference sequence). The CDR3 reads CASCAVGDYGYTF. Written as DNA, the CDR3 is TGTGCCAGCTGCGCGGTAGGGGACTATGGCTACACCTTC.

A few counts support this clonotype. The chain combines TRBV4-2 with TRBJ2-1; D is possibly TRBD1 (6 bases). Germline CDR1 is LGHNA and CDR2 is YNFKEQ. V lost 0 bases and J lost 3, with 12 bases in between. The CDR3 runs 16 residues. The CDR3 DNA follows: TGTGCCAGCAGCCAAGATAATGGACAGCTCTACAATGAGCAGTTCTTC. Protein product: CASSQDNGQLYNEQFF.

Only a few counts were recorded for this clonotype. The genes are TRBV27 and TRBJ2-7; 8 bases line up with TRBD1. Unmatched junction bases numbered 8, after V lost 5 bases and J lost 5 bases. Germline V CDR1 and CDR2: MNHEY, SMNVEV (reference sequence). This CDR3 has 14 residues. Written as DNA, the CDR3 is TGTGCCAGCAGTCCCGGACAGGGTGTCCACGAGCAGTACTTC. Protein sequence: CASSPGQGVHEQYF.